This paragraph reports one T cell receptor (beta chain). What it recognizes is unknown. Expressed TCRB transcripts were sequenced, since all the RNA that had been isolated was reverse transcribed. Clones were read by immunoSEQ multiplex PCR, and TCRdb kept only the in-frame ones, dropping some. Among over 600,000 clones listed, over 10% were seen once. These data come from a study of beta chain features in type 1 diabetes. Looking at the study overall: The study found patients and healthy donors alike in age, gender and cell yields. Study-level results: Among all four CD4+ subsets, Type 1 diabetes patients had TCRB CDR3s that were moderately but significantly shorter. Lower insertion and higher deletion counts appeared at VDJ junctions in type 1 diabetes patients.

Central memory, naive, regulatory and stem cell-like memory CD4+ cells were sorted by CD45RO/CCR7/CD25/CD127/CD95/CD27. The CDR3 totals 15 residues. The V and J ends lost 7 bases and 0 bases respectively, with 13 bases between them. Germline V lookup: CDR1 MDHEN, CDR2 SYDVKM. The TCR was taken from a man aged 25 to 45 with type 1 diabetes. The sample comprised naive CD4+ T cells from blood. V gene TRBV28 combines with J gene TRBJ1-3; D unresolved. CDR3 in amino acids: CASIFRGYSGNTIYF. In nucleotides, the CDR3 is TGTGCCAGCATTTTTAGAGGGTACTCTGGAAACACCATATATTTT.